This T cell receptor (beta chain) was retrieved from a study of cytomegalovirus exposure and HLA in healthy donors. With regard to this clone: Its matching antigen is unknown.

This CDR3 region has 13 residues. Trimming stripped 4 bases from V and 7 bases from J, with 13 bases between. Germline values: CDR1 GTSNPN, CDR2 SVGIG (reference sequence). Vbeta (60) and Jbeta (13) primers were used in the PCR. Original data processing: Later work found around 80 million unique TCR beta chains, with approximately 12 million shared. Clones were read by immunoSEQ multiplex PCR, and TCRdb kept only the in-frame ones, dropping some. V and J calls and clone size follow that table, whereas D and trimming were derived from the DNA. The sample lists 25,000 to 30,000 clones; about 66% were seen once. Study-wide results and limits: In a later analysis, at a false discovery rate of 0.05, about 17,000 TCR beta sequences matched HLA alleles.

What was sequenced was PBMCs. The sequence derives from a male donor in good health and CMV-seropositive. The V gene is TRBV30, the J gene TRBJ1-4; perhaps TRBD1 as D (5 bases). The CDR3: CAWTGLSSEKLFF. CDR3 bases: TGTGCCTGGACGGGACTGTCGAGTGAAAAACTGTTTTTT.